These T cell receptor beta chains were read from a single sample in a study of T cell responses to AZD1222 COVID-19 vaccine. Using immunoSEQ multiplex PCR, the repertoire was profiled, and TCRdb retains in-frame clones only, with some absent. The table includes roughly 140,000 clones, 75% to 90% detected once. The sample was peripheral blood, taken after recovery from COVID-19. These receptors all stem from an adult who had recovered from COVID-19. CDR3s include the opening cysteine and the closing phenylalanine or tryptophan. The order of the fields is clone size, V gene, J gene, D gene, CDR3 protein, CDR3 DNA. The D gene is left open where the match is weak. Only some rows state a clone size, as once, few, many or a class for expanded clones.

once	TRBV25-1	TRBJ1-4	-	CASSAQSEKLFF	TGTGCCAGCAGTGCGCAGAGTGAAAAACTGTTTTTT
-	TRBV7-3	TRBJ2-2	TRBD1	CASSPGGQGAPGELFF	TGTGCCAGCAGCCCGGGGGGACAGGGGGCTCCCGGGGAGCTGTTTTTT
-	TRBV6-1	TRBJ2-7	-	CASSEFGIPYEQYF	TGTGCCAGCAGTGAGTTTGGGATTCCCTACGAGCAGTACTTC
-	TRBV5-6	TRBJ2-5	TRBD1	CASSLQGRTQETQYF	TGTGCCAGCAGCTTACAGGGGCGAACACAAGAGACCCAGTACTTC
once	TRBV5-1	TRBJ1-1	-	CASSSTGNTEAFF	TGCGCCAGCAGCTCGACAGGGAACACTGAAGCTTTCTTT
-	TRBV28	TRBJ2-7	-	CASSPPGAIFSYEQYF	TGTGCCAGCAGTCCCCCCGGCGCAATATTTTCCTACGAGCAGTACTTC
-	TRBV27	TRBJ2-5	-	CASSFSGPRETQYF	TGTGCCAGCAGTTTCTCAGGCCCGAGGGAGACCCAGTACTTC
-	TRBV27	TRBJ1-4	TRBD1	CASRQPRTGKNEKLFF	TGTGCCAGCAGGCAACCTCGGACAGGGAAAAATGAAAAACTGTTTTTT
-	TRBV27	TRBJ2-7	-	CASQRGPYEQYF	TGTGCCAGCCAAAGGGGCCCCTACGAGCAGTACTTC
-	TRBV28	TRBJ2-5	-	CASSLRLQQGRETQYF	TGTGCCAGCAGTTTAAGGTTGCAACAGGGGAGGGAGACCCAGTACTTC
few	TRBV11-2	TRBJ2-1	TRBD2	CASSLAGGPNEQFF	TGTGCCAGCAGCTTAGCGGGAGGGCCGAATGAGCAGTTCTTC
once	TRBV7-9	TRBJ2-3	-	CASSPSYRGPSTDTQYF	TGTGCCAGCAGCCCATCCTATCGGGGCCCTAGCACAGATACGCAGTATTTT
-	TRBV7-9	TRBJ1-5	TRBD1	CASSLGTDSNQPQHF	TGTGCCAGCAGCCTCGGGACAGATAGCAATCAGCCCCAGCATTTT
-	TRBV7-9	TRBJ1-2	TRBD1	CASSSGQFYGYTF	TGTGCCAGCAGCTCGGGACAGTTCTATGGCTACACCTTC
-	TRBV21-1	TRBJ2-3	-	CASRERGREVADTQYF	TGTGCCAGCAGAGAAAGGGGACGGGAGGTGGCAGATACGCAGTATTTT
-	TRBV5-4	TRBJ1-1	-	CASIDPRSGRNTEAFF	TGTGCCAGCATCGATCCCCGTTCCGGGCGGAACACTGAAGCTTTCTTT
-	TRBV5-4	TRBJ1-2	-	CASSLRQGDYGYTF	TGTGCCAGCAGCTTGCGTCAGGGAGACTATGGCTACACCTTC
-	TRBV3-1/TRBV3-2	TRBJ1-5	TRBD1	CASSPEQGNQPQHF	TGTGCCAGCAGCCCAGAACAGGGGAACCAGCCCCAGCATTTT
-	TRBV6-1	TRBJ1-2	-	CASSEAWTVGGYTF	TGTGCCAGCAGTGAAGCGTGGACAGTTGGAGGCTACACCTTC
-	TRBV24-1	TRBJ1-2	TRBD1	CATSISGGDGGYTF	TGTGCCACCAGTATATCAGGGGGCGATGGTGGCTACACCTTC
-	TRBV29-1	TRBJ2-7	TRBD1	CSAQRGPENEQYF	TGCAGCGCGCAAAGGGGGCCGGAGAACGAGCAGTACTTC
-	TRBV27	TRBJ2-3	-	CASSLIWEDTQYF	TGTGCCAGCAGTTTAATTTGGGAAGATACGCAGTATTTT
-	TRBV19	TRBJ1-5	-	CASSRLRDGVNQPQHF	TGTGCCAGCTCGAGGCTCAGGGACGGCGTCAATCAGCCCCAGCATTTT
-	TRBV7-3	TRBJ2-2	TRBD1	CASSLRDPDRPYTGELFF	TGTGCCAGCAGCTTAAGGGACCCGGACAGGCCCTACACCGGGGAGCTGTTTTTT
-	TRBV28	TRBJ1-6	-	CASSLGGSTPSLHF	TGTGCCAGCAGCCTCGGCGGGTCGACTCCATCCCTCCACTTT
-	TRBV6-2/TRBV6-3	TRBJ1-1	-	CASSLQGNTEAFF	TGTGCCAGCAGTCTGCAGGGTAACACTGAAGCTTTCTTT
-	TRBV7-8	TRBJ1-4	TRBD1	CASSRGRGRTNEKLFF	TGTGCCAGCAGCAGGGGGCGGGGACGGACTAATGAAAAACTGTTTTTT
-	TRBV4-1	TRBJ2-1	-	CASSQGIAEASYNEQFF	TGCGCCAGCAGCCAAGGAATAGCGGAAGCCTCCTACAATGAGCAGTTCTTC
-	TRBV5-1	TRBJ1-1	-	CASSDAGAAEAFF	TGCGCCAGCAGTGACGCGGGGGCTGCTGAAGCTTTCTTT
-	TRBV3-1/TRBV3-2	TRBJ2-7	-	CASSHEGSYYEQYF	TGTGCCAGCAGCCATGAAGGGAGCTACTACGAGCAGTACTTC
once	TRBV7-9	TRBJ1-2	TRBD1	CASSQSQGLGYYGYTF	TGTGCCAGCAGCCAATCACAGGGGCTGGGTTACTATGGCTACACCTTC
-	TRBV7-9	TRBJ2-5	-	CASSLRVGETQYF	TGTGCCAGCAGCCTCAGGGTCGGGGAGACCCAGTACTTC
-	TRBV18	TRBJ1-1	TRBD1	CASSPPGGLGTEAFF	TGTGCCAGCTCACCGCCAGGGGGGTTAGGCACTGAAGCTTTCTTT
-	TRBV6-2/TRBV6-3	TRBJ1-2	-	CASSYHSPFYGYTF	TGTGCCAGCAGTTACCACAGTCCCTTTTATGGCTACACCTTC
-	TRBV27	TRBJ1-2	-	CASTLDSNYGYTF	TGTGCCAGCACCCTGGACAGTAACTATGGCTACACCTTC
-	TRBV7-8	TRBJ2-7	TRBD2	CASSLLAVSSYEQYF	TGTGCCAGCAGCTTACTAGCGGTTAGCTCCTACGAGCAGTACTTC
-	TRBV4-2	TRBJ2-3	TRBD2	CASSQGLASGGADTQYF	TGTGCCAGCAGCCAAGGTTTGGCTAGCGGGGGCGCAGATACGCAGTATTTT
-	TRBV28	TRBJ1-2	-	CASSLAGGLYGYTF	TGTGCCAGCAGTTTAGCCGGGGGCCTTTATGGCTACACCTTC
-	TRBV12-3/TRBV12-4	TRBJ2-7	-	CASSLDFTYEQYF	TGTGCCAGCAGTCTGGACTTTACCTACGAGCAGTACTTC
-	TRBV25-1	TRBJ2-7	TRBD2	CASSEYTLAGDHGNEQYF	TGTGCCAGCAGTGAATATACTTTGGCGGGGGACCACGGGAACGAGCAGTACTTC
-	TRBV7-2	TRBJ2-5	TRBD2	CASSPTSGGKETQYF	TGTGCCAGCAGCCCAACTAGCGGGGGGAAAGAGACCCAGTACTTC
-	TRBV6-1	TRBJ1-5	-	CASSESGNQPQHF	TGTGCCAGCAGTGAATCAGGGAATCAGCCCCAGCATTTT
-	TRBV12-3/TRBV12-4	TRBJ1-2	-	CASSRDLGDGYTF	TGTGCCAGCAGCCGGGACCTAGGGGATGGCTACACCTTC
once	TRBV9	TRBJ1-1	TRBD1	CASSVVGGGLNTEAFF	TGTGCCAGCAGCGTAGTTGGAGGGGGCCTGAACACTGAAGCTTTCTTT
few	TRBV20-1	TRBJ2-7	-	CSASDHEQYF	TGCAGTGCTAGTGACCACGAGCAGTACTTC
-	TRBV10-3	TRBJ2-3	-	CAISDGTGSDTQYF	TGTGCCATCAGTGACGGGACGGGGTCAGATACGCAGTATTTT